These 13 T cell receptor beta chains were sequenced from one sample in a study of blood T cell repertoires in COVID-19. Profiled with immunoSEQ multiplex PCR; TCRdb holds only in-frame clones, not every one. The sample gives about 84,000 clones, over 70% of which show up once; approximately 39% is in the top ten. Material: peripheral blood. Receptor source: a man aged 80 or over with active or convalescent COVID-19.

The chain combines TRBV28 with TRBJ1-5; D gene unclear. The CDR3 contains 12 residues. V shed 10 bases and J shed 1 base, with 8 bases lying between them. The germline CDR1 and CDR2 sequences are MDHEN and SYDVKM. The DNA for the CDR3 is TGTGCCATAGGAGGAAGCAATCAGCCCCAGCATTTT. Amino acids: CAIGGSNQPQHF.

This sequence joins TRBV20-1 and TRBJ1-3; 8 bases are shared with TRBD1. Germline V gene sequence: CDR1 DFQATT, CDR2 SNEGSKA (reference sequence). The CDR3 has 11 amino acids. The CDR3: CSIQGDDTIYF. The CDR3 DNA reads as TGCAGCATACAGGGGGACGACACCATATATTTT.

This rearrangement joins TRBV6-5 to TRBJ1-3; D gene ambiguous. The CDR3 is 14 residues long. CDR1 and CDR2 (germline): MNHEY, SVGAGI. Trimming removed 5 bases at V and 0 bases at J, with 8 bases between. The CDR3 DNA reads TGTGCCAGCAGTCTCCGCAGCTCTGGAAACACCATATATTTT. Its protein is CASSLRSSGNTIYF.

The table lists this clone with a count of one. J is TRBJ2-3 and V is TRBV3-1 (or the pseudogene TRBV3-2), with 9 bases lining up with TRBD2. The junction had 5 bases not matched to a gene; V was cut back by 4 bases and J by 6 bases. Germline assignment: CDR1 LGHDT and CDR2 YNNKEL (reference sequence). This CDR3 comprises 14 residues. The CDR3 DNA is TGTGCCAGCAGCCGAGGTAGCGGGAGTGATACGCAGTATTTT. As protein: CASSRGSGSDTQYF.

The J gene is TRBJ1-6, the V gene TRBV28, with no clear D. This CDR3 is built from 16 residues. Trimming removed 3 bases at V and 4 bases at J, with 13 bases between. The germline V gene encodes CDR1 MDHEN and CDR2 SYDVKM. CDR3 sequence (DNA): TGTGCCAGCAGTTTCTCTTCCGACGGGTATAATTCACCCCTCCACTTT. Amino acids: CASSFSSDGYNSPLHF. Drawing the rest from reference TRBV28 and TRBJ1-6, the complete variable domain is DVKVTQSSRYLVKRTGEKVFLECVQDMDHENMFWYRQDPGLGLRLIYFSYDVKMKEKGDIPEGYSVSREKKERFSLILESASTNQTSMYLCASSFSSDGYNSPLHFGNGTRLTVT.

The rearrangement links TRBV30 to TRBJ1-3; D perhaps matches TRBD1 (5 bases). This CDR3 contains 14 residues. V lost 1 base to trimming and J lost 4 bases, with 11 bases between them. Germline V gives CDR1 GTSNPN, CDR2 SVGIG (reference sequence). CDR3 in amino acids: CAWSEAGSGNTIYF. Here the CDR3 DNA reads TGTGCCTGGAGTGAAGCAGGGTCCGGAAACACCATATATTTT.

The chain links TRBV29-1 to TRBJ1-4; D is perhaps TRBD1 (6 bases). Germline loops: CDR1 SQVTM, CDR2 ANQGSEA. This CDR3 spans 14 amino acids. V lost 7 bases, J lost 0 bases, and 12 bases lay in between. CDR3 loop: CSARRGATNEKLFF. CDR3 bases: TGCAGCGCCCGCAGGGGTGCAACTAATGAAAAACTGTTTTTT.

The chain employs TRBV5-4 and TRBJ1-1; possibly TRBD1 for D (6 bases). The CDR3 sequence is 15 residues long. Trimming cost V 4 bases and J 0 bases, with 13 bases left between them. Germline V lookup: CDR1 SGHNT, CDR2 YYREEE (reference sequence). The CDR3 here is CASSPTGIMNTEAFF. Written as DNA, the CDR3 is TGTGCCAGCAGCCCCACAGGGATCATGAACACTGAAGCTTTCTTT.

The V call is TRBV6-5, the J call TRBJ1-3; D is possibly TRBD1 (5 bases). Germline V lookup: CDR1 MNHEY, CDR2 SVGAGI. CDR3 length: 15 amino acids. The V gene lost 6 bases and the J gene lost 2 bases, with 14 bases spanning the gap. The CDR3 bases are TGTGCCAGCAGAGATGGAGGGGCCCCTGGAAACACCATATATTTT. It yields the protein CASRDGGAPGNTIYF.

With regard to this clone: Other DNA sequences in this specimen translate into the identical CDR3. The chain couples TRBV19 to TRBJ2-5; 12 bases are shared with TRBD2. Losses at the gene ends were 5 bases for V and 2 bases for J; bases not matched to a gene: 3. Germline V gene data show CDR1 as LNHDA and CDR2 as SQIVND (reference sequence). This CDR3 has 15 residues. The CDR3 DNA reads as TGTGCCAGTAGTCCTGGACTAGCGGGGCAAGAGACCCAGTACTTC. This sequence encodes CASSPGLAGQETQYF.

This chain's CDR3 is CASTGTGTNNSPLHF. The CDR3 coding sequence is TGTGCCAGCACCGGGACAGGCACCAATAATTCACCCCTCCACTTT. The chain carries TRBV2 and TRBJ1-6; 8 bases match TRBD1. V gave up 7 bases and J gave up 5 bases; unmatched junction bases: 7. This CDR3 is built from 15 residues. CDR1 is SNHLY, CDR2 FYNNEI, per germline.

V and J are TRBV10-3 and TRBJ2-2; 8 bases agree with TRBD1. The germline CDR1 and CDR2 sequences are ENHRY and SYGVKD. This CDR3 has 16 amino acids. The J segment lost 4 bases and the V segment lost 4 bases, leaving 8 bases of the junction unmatched. In DNA form, the CDR3 reads TGTGCCATCAGTGGGGGACAGGCCACCTCCACCGGGGAGCTGTTTTTT. This gives the protein CAISGGQATSTGELFF.

The rearrangement links TRBV11-2 to TRBJ2-5, with TRBD2 identical over 7 bases. Looked up from germline, CDR1 is SGHAT and CDR2 is FQNNGV. The CDR3 sequence is 15 residues long. V lost 0 bases, J lost 8 bases, and 9 bases stayed unmatched. The CDR3 loop reads CASSLDFAGDSTQYF. In DNA form, the CDR3 reads TGTGCCAGCAGCTTAGATTTTGCGGGGGACTCAACCCAGTACTTC. The variable domain in full, completed from reference TRBV11-2 and TRBJ2-5, reads EAGVAQSPRYKIIEKRQSVAFWCNPISGHATLYWYQQILGQGPKLLIQFQNNGVVDDSQLPKDRFSAERLKGVDSTLKIQPAKLEDSAVYLCASSLDFAGDSTQYFGPGTRLLVL.